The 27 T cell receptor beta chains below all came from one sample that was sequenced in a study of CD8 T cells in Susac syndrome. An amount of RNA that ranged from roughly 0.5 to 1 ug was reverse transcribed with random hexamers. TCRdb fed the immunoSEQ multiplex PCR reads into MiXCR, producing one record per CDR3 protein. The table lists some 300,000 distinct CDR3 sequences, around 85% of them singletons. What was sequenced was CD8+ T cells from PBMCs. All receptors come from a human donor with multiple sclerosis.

CDR3 in DNA: TGTGCCAGCAGCCATGGACCTAACACTGAAGCTTTCTTT. It is translated as CASSHGPNTEAFF. The chain links TRBV5-6 to TRBJ1-1, with unresolved D. The CDR3 totals 13 residues. The V end was cut by 4 bases, the J end by 2 bases, with 9 bases between. CDR1 is SGHDT and CDR2 is YYEEEE in the germline V gene.

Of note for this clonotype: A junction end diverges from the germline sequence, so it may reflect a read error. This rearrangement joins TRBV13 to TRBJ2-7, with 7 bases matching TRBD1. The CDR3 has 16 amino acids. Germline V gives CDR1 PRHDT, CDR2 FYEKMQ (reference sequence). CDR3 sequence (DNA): TGTGCCAGCAGCTTGAGACAGGGCGAGGGATCCTGCGAGCAGTACTTC. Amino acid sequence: CASSLRQGEGSCEQYF.

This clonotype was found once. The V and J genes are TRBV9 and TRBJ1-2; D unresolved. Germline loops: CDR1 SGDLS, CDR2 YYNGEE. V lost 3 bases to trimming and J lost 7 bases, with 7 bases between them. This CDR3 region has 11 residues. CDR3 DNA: TGTGCCAGCAGCGACCTGAGTGGCTACACCTTC. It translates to CASSDLSGYTF.

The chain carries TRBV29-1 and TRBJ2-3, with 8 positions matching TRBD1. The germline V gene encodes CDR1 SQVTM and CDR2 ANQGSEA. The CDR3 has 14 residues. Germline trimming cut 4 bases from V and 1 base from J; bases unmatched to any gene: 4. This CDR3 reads CSVAGGAGTDTQYF. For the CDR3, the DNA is TGCAGCGTTGCAGGGGGCGCGGGCACAGATACGCAGTATTTT.

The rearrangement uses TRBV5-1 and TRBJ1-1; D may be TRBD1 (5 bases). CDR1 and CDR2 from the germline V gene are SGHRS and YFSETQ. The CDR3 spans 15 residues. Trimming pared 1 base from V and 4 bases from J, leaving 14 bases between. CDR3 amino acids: CASSLFLEGPTEAFF. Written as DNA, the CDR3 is TGCGCCAGCAGCTTGTTTCTTGAGGGGCCCACTGAAGCTTTCTTT. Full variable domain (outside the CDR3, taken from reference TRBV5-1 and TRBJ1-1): KAGVTQTPRYLIKTRGQQVTLSCSPISGHRSVSWYQQTPGQGLQFLFEYFSETQRNKGNFPGRFSGRQFSNSRSEMNVSTLELGDSALYLCASSLFLEGPTEAFFGQGTRLTVV.

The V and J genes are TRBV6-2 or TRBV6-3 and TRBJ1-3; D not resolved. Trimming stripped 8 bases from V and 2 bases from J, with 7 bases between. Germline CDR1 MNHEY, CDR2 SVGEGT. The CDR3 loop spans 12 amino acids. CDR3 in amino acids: CASLATGNTIYF. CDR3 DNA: TGTGCCAGCCTCGCGACTGGAAACACCATATATTTT.

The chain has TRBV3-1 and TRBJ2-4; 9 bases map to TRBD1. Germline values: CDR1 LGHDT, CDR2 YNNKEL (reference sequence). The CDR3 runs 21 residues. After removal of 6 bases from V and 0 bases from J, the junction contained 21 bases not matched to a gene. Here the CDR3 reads CASSRDRDLLGRPLAKNIQYF. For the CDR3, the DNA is TGTGCCAGCAGTCGGGACAGGGATCTTCTTGGGAGGCCCCTAGCCAAAAACATTCAGTACTTC.

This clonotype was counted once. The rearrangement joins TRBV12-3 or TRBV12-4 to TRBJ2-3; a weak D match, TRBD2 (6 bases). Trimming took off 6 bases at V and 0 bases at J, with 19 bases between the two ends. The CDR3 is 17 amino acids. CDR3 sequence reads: CASSPDGSAQSTDTQYF. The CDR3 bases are TGTGCCAGCAGCCCCGACGGGAGCGCCCAGAGCACAGATACGCAGTATTTT.

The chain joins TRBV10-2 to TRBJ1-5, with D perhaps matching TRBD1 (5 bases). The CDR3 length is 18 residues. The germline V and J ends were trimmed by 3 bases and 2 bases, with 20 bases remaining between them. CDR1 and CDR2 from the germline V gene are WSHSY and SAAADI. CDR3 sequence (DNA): TGCGCCAGCAGTGACGGCAGGGCCCCACAGTTAGGCAATCAGCCCCAGCATTTT. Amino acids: CASSDGRAPQLGNQPQHF.

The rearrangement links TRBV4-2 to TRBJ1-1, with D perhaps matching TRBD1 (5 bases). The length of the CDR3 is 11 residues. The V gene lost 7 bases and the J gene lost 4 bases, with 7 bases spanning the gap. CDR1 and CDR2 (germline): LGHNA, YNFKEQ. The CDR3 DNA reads TGTGCCAGCATGAGGGGCACTGAAGCTTTCTTT. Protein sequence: CASMRGTEAFF.

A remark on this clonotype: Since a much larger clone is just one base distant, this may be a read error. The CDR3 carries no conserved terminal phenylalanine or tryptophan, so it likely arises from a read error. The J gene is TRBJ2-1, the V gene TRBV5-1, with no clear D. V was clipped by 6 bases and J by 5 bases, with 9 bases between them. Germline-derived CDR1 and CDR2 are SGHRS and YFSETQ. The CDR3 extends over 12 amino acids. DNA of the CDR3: TGCGCCAGCAACGAGTATGACAATGAGCAGTTCTCC. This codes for CASNEYDNEQFS.

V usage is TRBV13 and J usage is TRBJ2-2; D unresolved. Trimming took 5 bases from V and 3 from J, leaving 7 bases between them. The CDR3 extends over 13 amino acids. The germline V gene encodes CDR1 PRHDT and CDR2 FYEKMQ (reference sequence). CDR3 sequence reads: CASSREDTGELFF. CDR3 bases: TGTGCCAGCAGCAGAGAGGACACCGGGGAGCTGTTTTTT.

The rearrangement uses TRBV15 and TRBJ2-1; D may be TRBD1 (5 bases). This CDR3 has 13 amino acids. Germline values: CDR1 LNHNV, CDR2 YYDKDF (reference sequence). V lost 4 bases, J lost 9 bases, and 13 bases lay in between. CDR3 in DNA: TGTGCCACCAGCAATAAGGGGTACGGTGAGCAGTTCTTC. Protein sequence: CATSNKGYGEQFF.

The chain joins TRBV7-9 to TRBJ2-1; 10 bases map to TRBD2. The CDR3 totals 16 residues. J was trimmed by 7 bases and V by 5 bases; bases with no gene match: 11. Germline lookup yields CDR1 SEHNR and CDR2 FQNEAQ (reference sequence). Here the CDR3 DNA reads TGTGCCAGCAGCCAAGTAGCGGGAGGCATCAGGAATGAGCAGTTCTTC. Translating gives CASSQVAGGIRNEQFF.

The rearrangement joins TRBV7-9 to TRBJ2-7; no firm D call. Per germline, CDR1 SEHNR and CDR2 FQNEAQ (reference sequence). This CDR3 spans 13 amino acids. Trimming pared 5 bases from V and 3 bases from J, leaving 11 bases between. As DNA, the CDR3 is TGTGCCAGCAGCCATGGCAGTCTCTACGAGCAGTACTTC. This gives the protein CASSHGSLYEQYF.

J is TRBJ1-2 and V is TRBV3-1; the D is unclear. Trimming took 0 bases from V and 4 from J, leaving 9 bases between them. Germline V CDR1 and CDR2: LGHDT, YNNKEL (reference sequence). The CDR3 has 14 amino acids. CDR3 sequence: CASSQDPSGYGYTF. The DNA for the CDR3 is TGTGCCAGCAGCCAAGATCCCTCGGGCTATGGCTACACCTTC.

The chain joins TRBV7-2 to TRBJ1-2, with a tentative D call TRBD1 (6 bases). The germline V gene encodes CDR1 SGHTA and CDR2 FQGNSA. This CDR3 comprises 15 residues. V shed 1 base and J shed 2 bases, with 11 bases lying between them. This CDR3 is CASSLDRGQNYGYTF. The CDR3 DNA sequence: TGTGCCAGCAGCTTAGATAGGGGACAAAACTATGGCTACACCTTC.

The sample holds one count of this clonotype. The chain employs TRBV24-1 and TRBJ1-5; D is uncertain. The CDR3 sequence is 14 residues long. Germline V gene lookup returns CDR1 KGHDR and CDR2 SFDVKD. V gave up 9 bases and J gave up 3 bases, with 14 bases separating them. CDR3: CATSPDGNNQPQHF. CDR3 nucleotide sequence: TGTGCCACCTCACCGGACGGGAACAATCAGCCCCAGCATTTT.

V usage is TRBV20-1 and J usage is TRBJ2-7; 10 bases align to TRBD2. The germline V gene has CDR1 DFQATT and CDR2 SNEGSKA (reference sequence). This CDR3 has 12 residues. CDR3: CSTSGDSYEQYF. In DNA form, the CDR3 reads TGCAGCACTAGCGGGGATTCCTACGAGCAGTACTTC.

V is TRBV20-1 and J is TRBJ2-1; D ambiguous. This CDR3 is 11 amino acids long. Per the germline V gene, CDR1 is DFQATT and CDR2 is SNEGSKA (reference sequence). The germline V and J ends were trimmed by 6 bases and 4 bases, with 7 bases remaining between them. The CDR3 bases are TGCAGTGCGCCATGGTACAATGAGCAGTTCTTC. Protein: CSAPWYNEQFF.

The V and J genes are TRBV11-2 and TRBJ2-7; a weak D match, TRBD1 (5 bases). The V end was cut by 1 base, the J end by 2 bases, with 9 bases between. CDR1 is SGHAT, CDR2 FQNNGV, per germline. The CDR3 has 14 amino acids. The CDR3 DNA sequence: TGTGCCAGCAGCTTAGTCGGCAGGGCCTACGAGCAGTACTTC. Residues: CASSLVGRAYEQYF. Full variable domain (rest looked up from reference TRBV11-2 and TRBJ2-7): EAGVAQSPRYKIIEKRQSVAFWCNPISGHATLYWYQQILGQGPKLLIQFQNNGVVDDSQLPKDRFSAERLKGVDSTLKIQPAKLEDSAVYLCASSLVGRAYEQYFGPGTRLTVT.

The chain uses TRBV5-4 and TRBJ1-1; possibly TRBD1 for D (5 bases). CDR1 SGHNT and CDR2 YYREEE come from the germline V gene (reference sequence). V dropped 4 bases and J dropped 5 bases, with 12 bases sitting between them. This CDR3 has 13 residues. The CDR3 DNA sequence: TGTGCCAGCAGCAACCTTGGGGGGACTGAAGCTTTCTTT. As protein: CASSNLGGTEAFF.

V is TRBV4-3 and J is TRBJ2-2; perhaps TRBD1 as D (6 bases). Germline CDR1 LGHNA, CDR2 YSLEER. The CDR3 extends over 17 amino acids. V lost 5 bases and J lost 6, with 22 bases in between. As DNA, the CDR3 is TGCGCCAGCAGCTCACGGGACACCCGGTCCTTGGCCGGGGAGCTGTTTTTT. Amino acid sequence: CASSSRDTRSLAGELFF.

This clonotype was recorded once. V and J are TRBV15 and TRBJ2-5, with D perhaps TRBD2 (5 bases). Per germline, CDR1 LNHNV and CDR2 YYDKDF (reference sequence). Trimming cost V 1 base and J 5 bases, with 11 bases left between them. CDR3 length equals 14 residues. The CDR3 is CATSRVASLETQYF. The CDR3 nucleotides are TGTGCCACCAGCAGAGTTGCTAGCCTTGAGACCCAGTACTTC.

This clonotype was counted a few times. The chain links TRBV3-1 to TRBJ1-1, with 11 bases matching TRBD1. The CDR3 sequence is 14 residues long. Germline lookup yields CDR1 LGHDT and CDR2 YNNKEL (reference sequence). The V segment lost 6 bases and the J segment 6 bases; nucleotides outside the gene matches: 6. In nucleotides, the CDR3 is TGTGCCAGCAGGCGGGACAGGGGGAGAGCTGAAGCTTTCTTT. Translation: CASRRDRGRAEAFF.

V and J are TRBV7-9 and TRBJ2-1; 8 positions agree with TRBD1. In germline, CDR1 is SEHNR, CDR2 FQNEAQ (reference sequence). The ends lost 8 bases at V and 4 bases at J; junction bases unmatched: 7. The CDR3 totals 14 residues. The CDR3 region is CASDRTGRYNEQFF. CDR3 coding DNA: TGTGCCAGCGATCGGACAGGGCGGTACAATGAGCAGTTCTTC.

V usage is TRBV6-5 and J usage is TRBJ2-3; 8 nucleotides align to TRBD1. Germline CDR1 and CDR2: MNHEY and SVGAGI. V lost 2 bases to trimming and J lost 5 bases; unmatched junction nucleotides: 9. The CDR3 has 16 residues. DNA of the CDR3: TGTGCCAGCAGTTACGCGAGGACAGGGCAACAAGATACGCAGTATTTT. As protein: CASSYARTGQQDTQYF.